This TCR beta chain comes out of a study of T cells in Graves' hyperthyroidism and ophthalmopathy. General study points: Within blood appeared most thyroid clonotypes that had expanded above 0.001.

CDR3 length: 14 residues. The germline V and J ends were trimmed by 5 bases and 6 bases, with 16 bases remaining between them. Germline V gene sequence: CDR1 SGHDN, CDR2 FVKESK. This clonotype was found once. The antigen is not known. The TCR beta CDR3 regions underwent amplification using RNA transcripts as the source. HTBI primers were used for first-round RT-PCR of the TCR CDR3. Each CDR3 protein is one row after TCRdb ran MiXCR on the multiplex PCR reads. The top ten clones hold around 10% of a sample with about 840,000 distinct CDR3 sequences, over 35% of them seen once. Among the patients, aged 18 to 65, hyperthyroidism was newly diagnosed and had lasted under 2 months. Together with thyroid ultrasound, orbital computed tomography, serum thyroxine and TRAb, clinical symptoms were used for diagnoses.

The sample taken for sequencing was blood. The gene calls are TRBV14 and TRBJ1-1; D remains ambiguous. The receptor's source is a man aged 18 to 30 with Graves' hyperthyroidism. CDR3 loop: CASSVESGRAEAFF. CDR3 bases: TGTGCCAGCAGCGTGGAATCAGGTAGAGCTGAAGCTTTCTTT.